This T cell receptor beta chain was identified in a study of identifying expanded T cells in peripheral blood. Study-wide results and caveats: Clone count variance between roughly 2-week samples rose with total template count. Technical replicates showed about 1.1 changed clones; around two weeks roughly 15; four weeks 19.

No infections or other immune events were documented during collection. About this clone: Its antigen is unidentified.

The CDR3 loop spans 15 amino acids. The V gene's germline CDR1 is SGHNT and CDR2 YYREEE (reference sequence). Trimming left V 4 bases short and J 0 bases short, with 12 bases between. The data were produced by immunoSEQ multiplex PCR, yet TCRdb's version contains in-frame clones alone and is incomplete. The table has about 120,000 clones, 75% to 90% seen once. The source material was blood. The chain combines TRBV5-4 with TRBJ2-3; D possibly corresponds to TRBD1 (5 bases). The sequence derives from a person aged 18 to 75 in good health. CDR3 amino acids: CASSPGNPSTDTQYF. CDR3 sequence (DNA): TGTGCCAGCAGCCCAGGGAACCCCAGCACAGATACGCAGTATTTT.